Listed below are T cell receptor beta chains from one sample, sequenced in a study of OX40 agonist ivuxolimab in advanced cancers. TCRdb keeps only in-frame clones here, not all; method: immunoSEQ multiplex PCR. The sample holds about 62,000 clones, 60% to 85% seen once. This material consisted of CD4+ or CD8+ T cells sorted from blood, taken in a trial of the OX40 agonist ivuxolimab. Receptors were obtained from an adult with an advanced solid tumor such as melanoma, head and neck, liver or kidney cancer. CDR3s include the opening cysteine and the closing phenylalanine or tryptophan. D genes are given only for firm matches. Some rows mark clone size as missing; the rest say once, few, many or name a class of expanded clone.

NA	TRBV29-1	TRBJ1-2	12	NA	CSVGRQNYGYTF	TGCAGCGTGGGAAGACAGAACTATGGCTACACCTTC
NA	TRBV7-2	TRBJ2-3	14	NA	CASSLVLGTDTQYF	TGTGCCAGCAGCTTAGTTTTGGGCACAGATACGCAGTATTTT
NA	TRBV6-1	TRBJ1-5	15	NA	CASIPQERGNQPQHF	TGTGCCAGCATCCCCCAGGAGAGGGGCAATCAGCCCCAGCATTTT
NA	TRBV5-4	TRBJ1-4	14	NA	CASSQQGVREKLFF	TGTGCCAGCAGCCAACAGGGTGTTCGAGAAAAACTGTTTTTT
NA	TRBV7-7	TRBJ2-5	15	TRBD1	CASSSQGQFQETQYF	TGTGCTAGCAGCTCCCAGGGACAGTTCCAAGAGACCCAGTACTTC
NA	TRBV5-1	TRBJ2-1	13	TRBD1	CASSLALTGEQFF	TGCGCCAGCAGCTTGGCCTTGACAGGGGAGCAGTTCTTC
NA	TRBV6-5	TRBJ1-3	14	NA	CASTQDGRGGTIYF	TGTGCCAGCACCCAAGACGGTAGGGGCGGCACCATATATTTT
once	TRBV6-6	TRBJ2-1	14	TRBD1	CASRPRGQGREWFF	TGTGCCAGCAGGCCCAGGGGACAGGGAAGGGAGTGGTTCTTC
NA	TRBV11-2	TRBJ1-2	15	NA	CASSSLLRVSHGYTF	TGTGCCAGCAGTTCTCTTCTCCGGGTCTCTCATGGCTACACCTTC
NA	TRBV27	TRBJ1-5	13	NA	CASSQGLNQPQHF	TGTGCCAGCAGTCAGGGGTTGAATCAGCCCCAGCATTTT
NA	TRBV7-9	TRBJ1-5	13	NA	CASSPPGTPQLHF	TGCGCCAGCAGCCCCCCGGGGACACCTCAACTGCATTTT
few	TRBV29-1	TRBJ1-2	13	NA	CSVGDISDYGYTF	TGCAGCGTGGGAGACATCTCGGACTATGGCTACACCTTC
NA	TRBV5-4	TRBJ2-5	15	TRBD1	CASSSGQGRQETQYF	TGTGCCAGCAGCTCCGGACAGGGTCGACAAGAGACCCAGTACTTC
NA	TRBV27	TRBJ2-1	16	TRBD2	CASSPQLAGPYNEQFF	TGTGCCAGCAGTCCCCAGCTAGCGGGACCCTACAATGAGCAGTTCTTC
NA	TRBV2	TRBJ2-3	13	TRBD2	CASSEDGGGTQYF	TGTGCCAGCAGTGAGGACGGCGGGGGTACGCAGTATTTT
NA	TRBV7-2	TRBJ2-1	14	NA	CASRPPSSYNEQFF	TGTGCCAGCAGACCCCCGAGCTCCTACAATGAGCAGTTCTTC
NA	TRBV5-8	TRBJ1-3	12	NA	CASSLFPNTIYF	TGTGCCAGCAGCTTGTTCCCGAACACCATATATTTT